This record concerns one T cell receptor (beta chain) sequence. A much larger clone differs from this one at a single base, so this may be a read error. The CDR3 contains 15 residues. The data were obtained in a study of response to subunit inactivated influenza vaccine. TCRdb ran MiXCR on the RT-PCR reads and lists one entry per CDR3 protein. The sample includes 700,000 to 800,000 distinct CDR3 sequences, about 18% of them seen just once. V gene TRBV12-3 or TRBV12-4 combines with J gene TRBJ1-6; a weak D match, TRBD1 (5 bases). Sequenced here: PBMCs from blood, sampled more than 4 days after vaccination. This receptor was obtained from a man aged 45-65 years who received an inactivated influenza vaccine. In nucleotides, the CDR3 is TGTACCAGCAAATCCCAGGGTACCTATAATTCACCCCTCCACTTT. It is translated as CTSKSQGTYNSPLHF.